The 22 T cell receptor beta chains given below trace back to one sample, sequenced in a study of T cell repertoires in cytomegalovirus infection. TCRdb re-analysed the reads in MiXCR, keeping a single row per CDR3 protein. The sample has 310,000 or so distinct CDR3 sequences, around 10% seen once. The material sequenced was PBMCs. These receptors came from a human donor in good health (CMV status not recorded). Some clones in this sample may be carry-over from other donors' samples.

A few counts support this clonotype. The V call is TRBV6-4, the J call TRBJ2-1; TRBD1 or TRBD2 may be the D gene (6 bases each). Germline CDR1 and CDR2: MRHNA and SNTAGT. V was trimmed by 2 bases and J by 0 bases, leaving 11 bases between them. The CDR3 extends over 16 amino acids. CDR3 sequence reads: CASSDSGGPSYNEQFF. The CDR3 DNA sequence: TGTGCCAGCAGTGACAGTGGGGGGCCCTCCTACAATGAGCAGTTCTTC.

This clonotype came up many times. CDR3: CASSLEATRNNYGYTF. Here the CDR3 DNA reads TGTGCCAGCAGCTTGGAGGCAACTCGGAATAACTATGGCTACACCTTC. The chain is built from TRBV7-2 and TRBJ1-2; D gene uncertain. From germline, CDR1 is SGHTA and CDR2 FQGNSA. The CDR3 is 16 residues long. Trimming left V 3 bases short and J 1 base short, with 15 bases between.

In its sample, this clonotype was seen many times. The chain has TRBV7-9 and TRBJ2-5, with D perhaps matching TRBD1 (6 bases). The CDR3 loop spans 15 amino acids. Germline V gene data show CDR1 as SEHNR and CDR2 as FQNEAQ (reference sequence). V was cut by 6 bases and J by 1 base, with 15 bases left in between. CDR3 coding DNA: TGTGCCAGCAGTAATACAGGGAGATCCCAAGAGACCCAGTACTTC. Protein product: CASSNTGRSQETQYF.

The chain carries TRBV2 and TRBJ2-5; a possible D gene is TRBD2 (7 bases). Germline CDR1 SNHLY, CDR2 FYNNEI. The germline V and J ends were trimmed by 5 bases and 12 bases, with 19 bases remaining between them. The CDR3 runs 13 residues. CDR3 region: CASSPRGGEEKYF. The CDR3 DNA follows: TGTGCCAGCAGTCCAAGGGGGGGAGAGGAAAAGTACTTC.

This clonotype was counted ten times or more. The chain couples TRBV14 to TRBJ2-7, with unresolved D. Trimming cost V 0 bases and J 4 bases, with 7 bases left between them. CDR1 is SGHDN, CDR2 FVKESK, per germline. CDR3 length: 13 amino acids. CDR3 in amino acids: CASSQESAYEQYF. In DNA, the CDR3 is TGTGCCAGCAGCCAAGAATCGGCGTACGAGCAGTACTTC.

The rearrangement joins TRBV18 to TRBJ1-1, with a possible D match to TRBD1 (6 bases). The CDR3 covers 13 residues. V was clipped by 6 bases and J by 4 bases, with 12 bases between them. Per the germline V gene, CDR1 is KGHSH and CDR2 is LQKENI. The CDR3 coding sequence is TGTGCCAGCTCCTACGACAGGCTCACTGAAGCTTTCTTT. As protein: CASSYDRLTEAFF.

The chain recombines TRBV27 with TRBJ2-1; 7 bases are a match to TRBD2. Per the germline V gene, CDR1 is MNHEY and CDR2 is SMNVEV (reference sequence). J lost 10 bases, V lost 2 bases, and 11 bases had no gene match. This CDR3 is built from 15 residues. The CDR3 reads CASSLDPLSGVEQFF. CDR3 nucleotides: TGTGCCAGCAGTTTAGACCCACTAAGCGGGGTGGAGCAGTTCTTC.

This clonotype was found many times. The rearrangement uses TRBV5-5 and TRBJ2-1, with a possible D match to TRBD2 (6 bases). The CDR3 sequence is 13 residues long. CDR1 is SGHKS and CDR2 is YYEKEE in the germline V gene (reference sequence). V was pared by 4 bases and J by 7 bases, with 12 bases between. In DNA form, the CDR3 reads TGTGCCAGCAGCAGGGAGGCCTCGAATGAGCAGTTCTTC. It translates to CASSREASNEQFF.

This clonotype has at least ten counts. V gene TRBV2 combines with J gene TRBJ1-5, with unresolved D. Trimming took off 5 bases at V and 5 bases at J, with 7 bases between the two ends. Germline CDR1 is SNHLY and CDR2 is FYNNEI. CDR3 length equals 12 residues. The CDR3 here is CASSTVDQPQHF. CDR3 DNA: TGTGCCAGCAGTACAGTCGATCAGCCCCAGCATTTT. Full variable domain (rest looked up from reference TRBV2 and TRBJ1-5): EPEVTQTPSHQVTQMGQEVILRCVPISNHLYFYWYRQILGQKVEFLVSFYNNEISEKSEIFDDQFSVERPDGSNFTLKIRSTKLEDSAMYFCASSTVDQPQHFGDGTRLSIL.

This clonotype has just a few counts. V and J are TRBV3-1 and TRBJ2-4; no clear D gene. The CDR3 is 14 residues long. The V gene's germline CDR1 is LGHDT and CDR2 YNNKEL (reference sequence). Trimming stripped 3 bases from V and 9 bases from J, with 15 bases between. DNA of the CDR3: TGTGCCAGCAGCCAGTTCGCTAGGTGGGGCATTCAGTACTTC. Translated: CASSQFARWGIQYF.

This clonotype was counted at least ten times. The chain joins TRBV6-2 or TRBV6-3 to TRBJ1-1; D not resolved. This CDR3 region has 14 residues. The germline CDR1 and CDR2 sequences are MNHEY and SVGEGT. V lost 4 bases and J 4 bases, leaving 13 bases between the germline ends. In DNA form, the CDR3 reads TGTGCCAGCAGTTGGACGTTAAACCCCACTGAAGCTTTCTTT. Protein: CASSWTLNPTEAFF.

This clonotype has a count of ten or more. This chain links TRBV7-3 with TRBJ2-3; D is perhaps TRBD1 or TRBD2 (5 bases each). The CDR3 is 15 residues long. Trimming stripped 3 bases from V and 0 bases from J, with 10 bases between. The V gene's germline CDR1 is SGHTA and CDR2 FQGTGA. The CDR3: CASSLGRASTDTQYF. CDR3 sequence (DNA): TGTGCCAGCAGCTTGGGACGGGCAAGCACAGATACGCAGTATTTT.

This clonotype was detected many times. CDR3 coding DNA: TGTGCCAGCAGCAAATGGGGGGCCCCGTACCAAGAGACCCAGTACTTC. Residues: CASSKWGAPYQETQYF. J is TRBJ2-5 and V is TRBV7-3; D is possibly TRBD1 or TRBD2 (6 bases each). This CDR3 is 16 amino acids long. Trimming removed 5 bases at V and 0 bases at J, with 16 bases between. Germline V lookup: CDR1 SGHTA, CDR2 FQGTGA.

This clonotype was recorded a few times. This chain joins TRBV10-3 and TRBJ2-5; 9 bases fit TRBD1. This CDR3 comprises 12 residues. Germline CDR1 is ENHRY and CDR2 is SYGVKD. V gave up 10 bases and J gave up 4 bases; unmatched junction bases: 4. The CDR3 bases are TGTGCCACTAACAGGGGGCGAGAGACCCAGTACTTC. Protein sequence: CATNRGRETQYF.

The CDR3 DNA reads TGCAGTGCTAGCAAATGGGACGCCAGAAGCGAGGGTGAAGCTTTCTTT. Protein: CSASKWDARSEGEAFF. V usage is TRBV20-1 and J usage is TRBJ1-1, with D perhaps matching TRBD1 (5 bases). V was cut by 3 bases and J by 7 bases, with 24 bases left in between. Germline V CDR1 and CDR2: DFQATT, SNEGSKA (reference sequence). CDR3 length: 16 residues.

The chain uses TRBV19 and TRBJ1-1; unclear D gene. V lost 7 bases and J lost 3, with 18 bases in between. This CDR3 has 15 residues. The germline V gene has CDR1 LNHDA and CDR2 SQIVND (reference sequence). CDR3: CASNPEGLGYTEAFF. For the CDR3, the DNA is TGTGCCAGTAACCCTGAAGGGTTGGGGTACACTGAAGCTTTCTTT. Drawing the rest from reference TRBV19 and TRBJ1-1, the complete variable domain is DGGITQSPKYLFRKEGQNVTLSCEQNLNHDAMYWYRQDPGQGLRLIYYSQIVNDFQKGDIAEGYSVSREKKESFPLTVTSAQKNPTAFYLCASNPEGLGYTEAFFGQGTRLTVV.

The V call is TRBV27, the J call TRBJ2-1; TRBD2 aligns across 7 bases. The germline CDR1 and CDR2 sequences are MNHEY and SMNVEV (reference sequence). After removal of 8 bases from V and 4 bases from J, the junction contained 8 bases not matched to a gene. The CDR3 has 14 amino acids. In nucleotides, the CDR3 is TGTGCCAGCTCGGGGCAGGGAGGGTACAATGAGCAGTTCTTC. It yields the protein CASSGQGGYNEQFF.

This clonotype was recorded at least ten times. J is TRBJ1-5 and V is TRBV7-9; D gene ambiguous. Germline V lookup: CDR1 SEHNR, CDR2 FQNEAQ (reference sequence). This CDR3 spans 14 amino acids. The V end was cut by 0 bases, the J end by 5 bases, with 8 bases between. Here the CDR3 reads CASSLAGRDQPQHF. CDR3 nucleotide sequence: TGTGCCAGCAGCTTAGCCGGGAGGGATCAGCCCCAGCATTTT.

This clonotype was counted ten times or more. For the CDR3, the DNA is TGTGCCAGCATCCCGTCCTCTGGAAACACCATATATTTT. It codes for CASIPSSGNTIYF. The chain recombines TRBV6-6 with TRBJ1-3; D is uncertain. V lost 7 bases, J lost 0 bases, and 7 bases lay in between. This CDR3 comprises 13 residues. Germline assignment: CDR1 MNHNY and CDR2 SVGAGI (reference sequence).

This clonotype was found many times. The genes are TRBV6-2 or TRBV6-3 and TRBJ1-5, with D unresolved. The germline CDR1 and CDR2 sequences are MNHEY and SVGEGT. Trimming pared 0 bases from V and 0 bases from J, leaving 12 bases between. There are 17 residues in the CDR3. The CDR3 protein is CASSYSWVTDSNQPQHF. The CDR3 nucleotides read TGTGCCAGCAGTTACTCCTGGGTCACGGATAGCAATCAGCCCCAGCATTTT.

The chain couples TRBV6-5 to TRBJ2-2, with 7 bases fitting TRBD2. Germline V gives CDR1 MNHEY, CDR2 SVGAGI. The trim removed 5 bases at V and 5 bases at J, leaving 8 bases unmatched. The CDR3 is made up of 15 amino acids. The CDR3 region is CASSRGGGRTGELFF. The CDR3 bases are TGTGCCAGCAGTCGTGGCGGGGGTAGGACCGGGGAGCTGTTTTTT.

CDR3 in amino acids: CASSYSSEVRGRAFF. The CDR3 DNA reads as TGTGCCAGCAGTTACTCGAGTGAAGTGAGGGGCCGAGCTTTCTTT. This chain joins TRBV6-2 or TRBV6-3 and TRBJ1-1; D possibly corresponds to TRBD1 (5 bases). V was trimmed by 0 bases and J by 10 bases, leaving 18 bases between them. The germline V gene has CDR1 MNHEY and CDR2 SVGEGT. The CDR3 consists of 15 residues.